The 13 T cell receptor beta chains listed next were all sequenced from one sample in a study of shared clonotypes between healthy human individuals. Sequencing was performed with immunoSEQ multiplex PCR; in TCRdb, only in-frame clones are kept and a portion is missing. Among 2 million to 2.5 million clones listed, around 90% were seen once. Specimen: naive CD4+ T cells from PBMCs. Subset here: CD45RA+ positively selected. All receptors derive from a man between 18 and 29 years old in good health. Some clones in this sample may be carry-over from other donors' samples.

For this clone: Additional DNA sequences in this sample encode the identical CDR3. The V call is TRBV30, the J call TRBJ2-5; D may match TRBD1 or TRBD2 (6 bases each). V shed 0 bases and J shed 5 bases, with 10 bases lying between them. CDR1 and CDR2 (germline): GTSNPN, SVGIG (reference sequence). CDR3 length: 13 amino acids. CDR3 region: CAWSVGGAETQYF. The CDR3 nucleotides read TGTGCCTGGAGTGTCGGGGGCGCGGAGACCCAGTACTTC.

This chain joins TRBV29-1 and TRBJ1-5; D gene ambiguous. This CDR3 has 14 residues. Trimming removed 3 bases from V and 2 bases from J, with 11 bases in between. The germline CDR1 and CDR2 sequences are SQVTM and ANQGSEA. CDR3 in DNA: TGCAGCGTTGATGATGGGATTGGCAATCAGCCCCAGCATTTT. It specifies CSVDDGIGNQPQHF.

This chain uses TRBV18 with TRBJ2-5; TRBD2 agrees at 13 bases. CDR1 is KGHSH, CDR2 LQKENI, per germline. The CDR3 runs 17 residues. Unmatched junction bases numbered 14, after V lost 6 bases and J lost 7 bases. This CDR3 reads CASSPVLGLAGEGTQYF. The CDR3 DNA reads TGTGCCAGCTCGCCCGTCCTCGGACTAGCGGGAGAAGGGACCCAGTACTTC.

V and J are TRBV5-1 and TRBJ2-7; unclear D gene. CDR3 length: 14 amino acids. V was shortened by 1 base and J by 1 base, with 9 bases between the two germline ends. Per germline, CDR1 SGHRS and CDR2 YFSETQ. CDR3 sequence reads: CASSLMPLSYEQYF. The CDR3, as DNA: TGCGCCAGCAGCTTGATGCCGCTATCCTACGAGCAGTACTTC.

The chain uses TRBV7-8 and TRBJ2-1; TRBD2 aligns across 12 bases. Germline CDR1 and CDR2: SGHVS and FQNEAQ. The CDR3 extends over 16 amino acids. Losses at the gene ends were 5 bases for V and 10 bases for J; bases not matched to a gene: 12. The CDR3, as DNA: TGTGCCAGCAGCGTCAGACTAGCGGGAGTGGTTGGCGAGCAGTTCTTC. The encoded protein is CASSVRLAGVVGEQFF.

V gene TRBV13 combines with J gene TRBJ1-1; D is possibly TRBD1 (5 bases). The CDR3 consists of 11 residues. Germline CDR1 PRHDT, CDR2 FYEKMQ (reference sequence). V dropped 5 bases and J dropped 8 bases, with 9 bases sitting between them. Here the CDR3 reads CASSREGEAFF. CDR3 DNA sequence: TGTGCCAGCAGCCGGGAGGGGGAAGCTTTCTTT. Filled out from reference TRBV13 and TRBJ1-1, the complete variable domain reads AAGVIQSPRHLIKEKRETATLKCYPIPRHDTVYWYQQGPGQDPQFLISFYEKMQSDKGSIPDRFSAQQFSDYHSELNMSSLELGDSALYFCASSREGEAFFGQGTRLTVV.

The rearrangement uses TRBV5-6 and TRBJ2-2; 9 nucleotides align to TRBD1. Germline CDR1 and CDR2: SGHDT and YYEEEE. Trimming removed 4 bases from V and 5 bases from J; junction bases left unmatched: 6. The CDR3 loop spans 15 amino acids. The CDR3 DNA is TGTGCCAGCAGCCCACAGGGGGCTTGGACCGGGGAGCTGTTTTTT. It codes for CASSPQGAWTGELFF.

Of note for this clone: The same CDR3 is also encoded by other DNA sequences in this sample. The chain is built from TRBV5-1 and TRBJ1-2, with D tentatively TRBD1 (6 bases). This CDR3 is built from 13 residues. Looked up from germline, CDR1 is SGHRS and CDR2 is YFSETQ. Trimming stripped 2 bases from V and 2 bases from J, with 7 bases between. CDR3 region: CASSFGQNYGYTF. For the CDR3, the DNA is TGCGCCAGCAGCTTCGGACAGAACTATGGCTACACCTTC.

This chain links TRBV6-1 with TRBJ2-3; D is unresolved. This CDR3 has 11 amino acids. With 2 bases removed from V and 7 bases from J, the gap between germline ends came to 4 bases. The V gene's germline CDR1 is MNHNS and CDR2 SASEGT. The CDR3, as DNA: TGTGCCAGCAGTGAACCGCATACGCAGTATTTT. Its translation: CASSEPHTQYF.

This rearrangement joins TRBV7-3 to TRBJ1-1; no definite D call. This CDR3 region has 14 residues. The germline V gene has CDR1 SGHTA and CDR2 FQGTGA. Trimming pared 3 bases from V and 0 bases from J, leaving 8 bases between. CDR3 in DNA: TGTGCCAGCAGCTTCAGAGCCTTGAACACTGAAGCTTTCTTT. It is translated as CASSFRALNTEAFF.

The chain links TRBV10-3 to TRBJ1-2; D ambiguous. Trimming removed 3 bases from V and 7 bases from J, with 15 bases in between. The V gene's germline CDR1 is ENHRY and CDR2 SYGVKD. This CDR3 contains 14 residues. The CDR3 bases are TGTGCCATCAGTGATCCGGAAACCACTCGTGGCTACACCTTC. Amino acids: CAISDPETTRGYTF.

The chain employs TRBV7-9 and TRBJ2-5; the D call may be TRBD1 or TRBD2 (6 bases each). Germline loops: CDR1 SEHNR, CDR2 FQNEAQ (reference sequence). This CDR3 has 15 amino acids. Trimming pared 4 bases from V and 4 bases from J, leaving 16 bases between. The CDR3 DNA reads TGTGCCAGCAGCTCGAATCGGGGGCGGGGAGAGACCCAGTACTTC. It translates to CASSSNRGRGETQYF.

This clone was found once. The chain couples TRBV7-2 to TRBJ2-5, with D possibly matching TRBD1 (7 bases). The V end lost 5 bases, the J end lost 5 bases, and 18 bases lay between the germline ends. The CDR3 contains 15 residues. Germline V gene data show CDR1 as SGHTA and CDR2 as FQGNSA. In DNA, the CDR3 is TGTGCCAGCAGCCCCCAGGGGGGAGCGAGGGAGACCCAGTACTTC. It codes for CASSPQGGARETQYF.